Below are 23 T cell receptor beta chains sequenced from a single sample in a study of blood T cell repertoires in COVID-19 (dated by TCRdb to the early 2020s). Libraries came from the immunoSEQ multiplex PCR assay. TCRdb took over this immuneACCESS table, retaining in-frame rearrangements with V and J assigned. Such tables are incomplete; in checked studies, under half of the missing clones stem from an unresolved V gene, and the remainder is unexplained. This sample gives 200,000 to 300,000 clones in total; approximately 86% of them show up just once. Together, the top ten hold 3% to 4% of the sample. The sample comprised PBMCs or T cells enriched from blood (not recorded which). The source of these receptors is a woman in her thirties or forties with acute COVID-19.

Written as DNA, the CDR3 is TGTGCCAGCAGCCGAAGACTAGCGGGAGCGGGGACAGATACGCAGTATTTT. This sequence encodes CASSRRLAGAGTDTQYF. This rearrangement joins TRBV3-1 (or the pseudogene TRBV3-2) to TRBJ2-3, with 12 positions matching TRBD2. The CDR3 has 17 amino acids. V lost 4 bases and J lost 3; bases outside the gene matches: 8. Germline CDR1 LGHDT, CDR2 YNNKEL (reference sequence).

The CDR3 bases are TGTGCCAGCAGTTACTCCAGGCTGAACACTGAAGCTTTCTTT. This codes for CASSYSRLNTEAFF. This sequence joins TRBV6-2 or TRBV6-3 and TRBJ1-1, with unresolved D. Trimming left V 0 bases short and J 0 bases short, with 5 bases between. The CDR3 spans 14 residues. In germline, CDR1 is MNHEY, CDR2 SVGEGT.

The V call is TRBV5-4, the J call TRBJ2-1, with 14 bases identical to TRBD2. The V segment lost 3 bases and the J segment 7 bases; nucleotides outside the gene matches: 12. The CDR3 totals 18 residues. The germline V gene encodes CDR1 SGHNT and CDR2 YYREEE (reference sequence). The CDR3 is CASSYWGTSGRGLNEQFF. CDR3 sequence (DNA): TGTGCCAGCAGCTATTGGGGGACTAGCGGGAGAGGTTTGAATGAGCAGTTCTTC.

The chain combines TRBV27 with TRBJ2-5; TRBD2 might be the D (5 bases). Between the trimmed V and J ends, which lost 5 bases and 5 bases, there was a span of 18 bases. Germline V lookup: CDR1 MNHEY, CDR2 SMNVEV (reference sequence). This CDR3 has 15 residues. CDR3 region: CASSPSGGWRETQYF. CDR3 DNA: TGTGCCAGCAGTCCCTCGGGCGGATGGAGGGAGACCCAGTACTTC.

The J gene is TRBJ2-7, the V gene TRBV20-1; D remains unclear. CDR3 size: 11 residues. In germline, CDR1 is DFQATT, CDR2 SNEGSKA (reference sequence). Trimming stripped 3 bases from V and 9 bases from J, with 12 bases between. The CDR3 nucleotides read TGCAGTGCTAGTCGACACCAAGGGCAGTACTTC. This translates into CSASRHQGQYF.

The chain combines TRBV3-1 (or the pseudogene TRBV3-2) with TRBJ1-1; no clear D gene. Per the germline V gene, CDR1 is LGHDT and CDR2 is YNNKEL (reference sequence). The CDR3 sequence is 14 residues long. Trimming removed 1 base at V and 3 bases at J, with 9 bases between. The CDR3 coding sequence is TGTGCCAGCAGCCAAGGGAGAAGTGACACTGAAGCTTTCTTT. Translated, it gives CASSQGRSDTEAFF.

J is TRBJ2-7 and V is TRBV29-1, with TRBD2 as a possible D gene (5 bases). This CDR3 spans 11 amino acids. Germline lookup yields CDR1 SQVTM and CDR2 ANQGSEA. V shed 4 bases and J shed 5 bases, with 9 bases lying between them. The CDR3 nucleotides are TGCAGCGTTGCGGGGAAGGACGAGCAGTACTTC. Its protein is CSVAGKDEQYF.

This clone was observed a few times. This rearrangement joins TRBV29-1 to TRBJ2-7, with TRBD2 identical over 10 bases. Germline V gene sequence: CDR1 SQVTM, CDR2 ANQGSEA. CDR3 length: 13 amino acids. The V and J ends lost 4 bases and 3 bases, in that order; junction bases with no gene match: 3. In DNA, the CDR3 is TGCAGCGTTGTCCTAGCGGGAGTCTACGAGCAGTACTTC. It yields the protein CSVVLAGVYEQYF.

V usage is TRBV5-1 and J usage is TRBJ2-3, with D perhaps matching TRBD1 (6 bases). Trimming removed 0 bases at V and 6 bases at J, with 14 bases between. Germline lookup yields CDR1 SGHRS and CDR2 YFSETQ. The CDR3 runs 15 residues. The CDR3 nucleotides read TGCGCCAGCAGCTTGGTTTCAGGGGCTTCGGATACGCAGTATTTT. Its translation: CASSLVSGASDTQYF.

The DNA for the CDR3 is TGTGCCAGCAGTTCCCCCCCCGGGACAGGGGATCCCAACAATGAGCAGTTCTTC. This sequence encodes CASSSPPGTGDPNNEQFF. The gene calls are TRBV27 and TRBJ2-1, with 10 bases that match TRBD1. V shed 4 bases, J shed 5 bases, and the junction held 14 bases outside the gene matches. Germline lookup yields CDR1 MNHEY and CDR2 SMNVEV (reference sequence). The CDR3 spans 18 residues.

This clone was seen at least ten times. The J gene is TRBJ1-6, the V gene TRBV4-1; D remains unclear. The CDR3 is made up of 12 amino acids. Trimming pared 1 base from V and 10 bases from J, leaving 5 bases between. Germline V gives CDR1 MGHRA, CDR2 YSYEKL. CDR3 DNA: TGCGCCAGCAGCCAAGGGAGGTCACCCCTCCACTTT. This encodes CASSQGRSPLHF.

The chain has TRBV7-9 and TRBJ2-3; a weak D match, TRBD2 (6 bases). V was trimmed by 2 bases and J by 3 bases, leaving 12 bases between them. The germline V gene encodes CDR1 SEHNR and CDR2 FQNEAQ (reference sequence). The CDR3 runs to 15 residues. The CDR3 coding sequence is TGTGCCAGCAGCTTAATTGGGGGGAGAACAGATACGCAGTATTTT. Translating gives CASSLIGGRTDTQYF.

The chain couples TRBV2 to TRBJ2-7, with 13 bases aligning to TRBD2. The germline V gene encodes CDR1 SNHLY and CDR2 FYNNEI. The CDR3 covers 17 residues. V lost 9 bases to trimming and J lost 4 bases; unmatched junction nucleotides: 15. The CDR3 bases are TGTGCCAGTATACGCCGAGGACTAGCGGGGGCTGCATACGAGCAGTACTTC. This translates into CASIRRGLAGAAYEQYF.

V and J are TRBV4-2 and TRBJ2-1, with D perhaps TRBD1 (6 bases). Germline CDR1 LGHNA, CDR2 YNFKEQ. V lost 3 bases and J 4 bases, leaving 19 bases between the germline ends. The CDR3 extends over 17 amino acids. The CDR3 region has the DNA TGTGCCAGCAGCCAGGGGGCTACACCCAGTCCGTACAATGAGCAGTTCTTC. This codes for CASSQGATPSPYNEQFF.

The rearrangement links TRBV4-1 to TRBJ1-1, with D tentatively TRBD1 (5 bases). CDR1 and CDR2 from the germline V gene are MGHRA and YSYEKL. This CDR3 region has 15 residues. V was shortened by 4 bases and J by 4 bases, with 16 bases between the two germline ends. The CDR3 loop reads CASSPSGVGTTEAFF. Written as DNA, the CDR3 is TGCGCCAGCAGCCCGAGCGGGGTCGGGACCACTGAAGCTTTCTTT.

This chain uses TRBV11-3 with TRBJ2-1; D possibly corresponds to TRBD1 (5 bases). V was pared by 4 bases and J by 7 bases, with 20 bases between. The CDR3 length is 16 residues. In germline, CDR1 is SGHNT, CDR2 YENEEA. The CDR3 here is CASSSPLGRGYNEQFF. CDR3 nucleotides: TGTGCCAGCAGCTCTCCGCTCGGAAGGGGATATAATGAGCAGTTCTTC.

J is TRBJ1-4 and V is TRBV2; D is undetermined. The germline gives CDR1 SNHLY, CDR2 FYNNEI. The CDR3 consists of 14 residues. Between the trimmed V and J ends, which lost 6 bases and 0 bases, there was a span of 8 bases. The CDR3 nucleotides are TGTGCCAGCAGGGTGACAACAACTAATGAAAAACTGTTTTTT. This gives the protein CASRVTTTNEKLFF.

This chain connects TRBV24-1 to TRBJ2-3, with 10 bases aligning to TRBD1. After removal of 1 base from V and 6 bases from J, the junction contained 12 bases not matched to a gene. CDR1 and CDR2 from the germline V gene are KGHDR and SFDVKD. The CDR3 sequence is 18 residues long. The CDR3 reads CATSDLHPGQGISDTQYF. For the CDR3, the DNA is TGTGCCACCAGTGATTTACACCCGGGACAGGGGATTTCGGATACGCAGTATTTT.

The V call is TRBV7-3, the J call TRBJ1-1; possible D gene TRBD1, 6 bases. The germline V and J ends were trimmed by 1 base and 6 bases, with 12 bases remaining between them. Germline CDR1 SGHTA, CDR2 FQGTGA. The CDR3 is 14 amino acids. The CDR3 sequence: CASSLNRDVAEAFF. The CDR3 DNA reads TGTGCCAGCAGCTTAAACAGGGATGTCGCTGAAGCTTTCTTT.

The rearrangement joins TRBV19 to TRBJ2-2, with 11 nucleotides matching TRBD2. The trim removed 5 bases at V and 3 bases at J, leaving 8 bases unmatched. Germline loops: CDR1 LNHDA, CDR2 SQIVND (reference sequence). The CDR3 spans 17 residues. CDR3 sequence (DNA): TGTGCCAGTAGTTCCTTAGCGGGAGGGGGGTACACCGGGGAGCTGTTTTTT. Amino acids: CASSSLAGGGYTGELFF.

This CDR3 reads CASSKLAGGLNEQFF. CDR3 in DNA: TGTGCCAGCAGCAAACTAGCGGGAGGGCTGAATGAGCAGTTCTTC. The rearrangement joins TRBV14 to TRBJ2-1; 13 bases agree with TRBD2. Germline CDR1 reads SGHDN; CDR2 reads FVKESK. V lost 5 bases, J lost 7 bases, and 5 bases stayed unmatched. This CDR3 region has 15 residues.

The chain recombines TRBV27 with TRBJ2-7; 15 nucleotides align to TRBD2. Germline V gives CDR1 MNHEY, CDR2 SMNVEV (reference sequence). J lost 3 bases, V lost 4 bases, and 7 bases had no gene match. This CDR3 has 17 residues. The CDR3 DNA is TGTGCCAGCAGTTCCCCCGGGACTAGCGGGAGGATCTACGAGCAGTACTTC. Its translation is CASSSPGTSGRIYEQYF.

V usage is TRBV14 and J usage is TRBJ2-1, with 11 bases aligning to TRBD2. The length of the CDR3 is 22 residues. The J segment lost 0 bases and the V segment lost 3 bases, leaving 19 bases of the junction unmatched. Looked up from germline, CDR1 is SGHDN and CDR2 is FVKESK. CDR3 protein: CASSHPTRPGLADPSSYNEQFF. CDR3 DNA: TGTGCCAGCAGCCACCCCACCCGACCGGGACTAGCGGACCCGAGCTCCTACAATGAGCAGTTCTTC.